The clone carrying this T cell receptor beta chain was picked up a small number of times. Antigen specificity is unknown. TCRdb called the 5' RACE reads again in MiXCR, with one record for every CDR3 protein. The table has about 170,000 distinct CDR3 sequences, about an eighth seen once. The source of the sample is a study of T-cell memory formation after mild COVID-19. Study outcomes and limitations: Contracting CD8+ clones were enriched in EMRA, CD4+ mainly in CM and EM.

The CDR3 sequence is 14 residues long. V dropped 6 bases and J dropped 6 bases, with 15 bases sitting between them. Sequencing was carried out using PBMCs or a T cell subset sorted from them (not recorded which). The V and J genes are TRBV12-3 or TRBV12-4 and TRBJ1-5; no reliable D call. The sequence came from a man between 18 and 29 years old who had mild COVID-19 (a few samples of this study predate the infection). Cell type and time point are not known. CDR3 bases: TGTGCCAGCAGCCGGACGGCAGGAGCTCAGCCCCAGCATTTT. Its translation: CASSRTAGAQPQHF.